This T cell receptor beta chain was observed in a study of early T cells in non-severe SARS-CoV-2 infection. Turning to the study itself: Chains were not paired, and sequencing was done on bulk RNA from unsorted whole blood. General study findings and limits: Private and CD4 specificities were missed by VDJdb matching, skewed to anti-spike CD8.

Points on this clonotype: Its antigen is undetermined.

The V gene's germline CDR1 is MNHNS and CDR2 SASEGT. The CDR3 contains 14 residues. The V end lost 2 bases, the J end lost 6 bases, and 13 bases lay between the germline ends. Unique molecular identifiers were affixed to single, distinct cDNA molecules. TCRdb fed the 5' RACE reads into MiXCR, producing one record per CDR3 protein. There are roughly 70,000 distinct CDR3 sequences in the sample; around 18% occur only once, and approximately 8.4% lies in the top ten. The TCR was taken from an adult who was a healthcare worker with PCR-confirmed SARS-CoV-2 infection or an uninfected control (not recorded which). The chain employs TRBV6-1 and TRBJ1-1; D unclear. The material sequenced was whole blood, taken at baseline. The DNA for the CDR3 is TGTGCCAGCAGTGAACGGGGAGAGCGGGCTGAAGCTTTCTTT. Encoded protein: CASSERGERAEAFF.